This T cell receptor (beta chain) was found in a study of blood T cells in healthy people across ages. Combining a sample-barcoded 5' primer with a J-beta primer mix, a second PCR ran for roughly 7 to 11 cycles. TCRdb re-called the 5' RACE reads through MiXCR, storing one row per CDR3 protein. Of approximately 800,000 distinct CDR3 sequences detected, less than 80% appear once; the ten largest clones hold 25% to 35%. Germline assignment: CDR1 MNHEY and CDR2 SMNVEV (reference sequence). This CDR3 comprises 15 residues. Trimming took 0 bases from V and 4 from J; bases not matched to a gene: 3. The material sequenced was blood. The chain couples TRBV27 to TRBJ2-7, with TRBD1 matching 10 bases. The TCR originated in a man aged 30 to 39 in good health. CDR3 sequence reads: CASSLSTGGFYEQYF. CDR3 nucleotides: TGTGCCAGCAGTTTATCGACAGGGGGCTTTTACGAGCAGTACTTC.